This TCR beta chain derives from a study of cytomegalovirus exposure and HLA in healthy donors. V was trimmed by 3 bases and J by 4 bases, leaving 9 bases between them. CDR1 SQVTM and CDR2 ANQGSEA come from the germline V gene. The CDR3 totals 13 residues. The repertoire was sequenced with immunoSEQ multiplex PCR; TCRdb's copy has only in-frame clones and lacks some. This sample has under 140,000 clones, with approximately 90% found just once. The receptor was isolated from a woman aged 25 to 39 in good health and CMV-seropositive. The specimen sequenced was PBMCs. The rearrangement joins TRBV29-1 to TRBJ2-2; the D is unclear. In DNA, the CDR3 is TGCAGCGTTGAGGCCAGTTCCACCGGGGAGCTGTTTTTT. This sequence encodes CSVEASSTGELFF.